These 22 T cell receptor beta chains were sequenced from one sample in a study of T-cell reconstitution after alpha-beta-depleted transplantation in children. A library of TCRbeta sequences, prepared with unique molecular identifiers, was generated. TCRdb reprocessed the PCR reads with MiXCR, giving one entry per CDR3 protein. The data show approximately 150,000 distinct CDR3 sequences, 8.8% seen once. Here the sequenced sample was PBMCs, mostly from graft donor cells, taken 180 days after TCRalphabeta/CD19-depleted stem cell transplant. Receptors originate from a female patient between 2 and 15 years old who had a stem cell transplant for congenital amegakaryocytic thrombocytopenia, so the T cells may come from the graft donor.

This clonotype was counted between two and nine times. The chain combines TRBV2 with TRBJ2-6, with 9 bases that match TRBD1. J was trimmed by 0 bases and V by 7 bases; bases with no gene match: 10. The CDR3 runs 18 residues. Per the germline V gene, CDR1 is SNHLY and CDR2 is FYNNEI. The DNA of the CDR3 is TGTGCCAGCATAGGGCCGGGACAGGGAATCTCTGGGGCCAACGTCCTGACTTTC. Translating gives CASIGPGQGISGANVLTF.

The table lists this clonotype with a few counts. This chain connects TRBV20-1 to TRBJ1-1; possible D gene TRBD1, 5 bases. The V and J ends lost 1 base and 13 bases respectively, with 13 bases between them. This CDR3 has 11 residues. The germline V gene has CDR1 DFQATT and CDR2 SNEGSKA (reference sequence). CDR3 coding DNA: TGCAGTGCTAGAGTGCCAGGGTCGGATTTCTTT. The encoded protein is CSARVPGSDFF.

Many counts were recorded for this clonotype. The genes are TRBV29-1 and TRBJ2-2, with a tentative D call TRBD2 (6 bases). CDR3 length equals 13 residues. The germline gives CDR1 SQVTM, CDR2 ANQGSEA. Deletions cut 2 bases from V and 6 bases from J, with 10 bases between. CDR3 residues: CSVETSGAGELFF. The DNA of the CDR3 is TGCAGCGTTGAAACATCGGGGGCCGGGGAGCTGTTTTTT.

This clonotype was counted many times. This sequence joins TRBV5-1 and TRBJ2-5; TRBD2 matches at 11 bases. CDR1 is SGHRS, CDR2 YFSETQ, per germline. V lost 1 base to trimming and J lost 4 bases; unmatched junction nucleotides: 3. The CDR3 consists of 15 residues. Written as DNA, the CDR3 is TGCGCCAGCAGCTTGACTAGCGGGAGCGCAGAGACCCAGTACTTC. Translation gives CASSLTSGSAETQYF.

This clonotype was seen repeatedly, ten times or more. The chain couples TRBV10-3 to TRBJ2-1, with TRBD2 matching 10 bases. CDR1 and CDR2 from the germline V gene are ENHRY and SYGVKD. Losses at the gene ends were 4 bases for V and 11 bases for J; bases not matched to a gene: 5. CDR3 length equals 13 residues. CDR3 amino acids: CAISVAGGPKQFF. In DNA, the CDR3 is TGTGCCATCAGTGTAGCGGGAGGCCCTAAGCAGTTCTTC.

This clonotype was recorded only once. A junction end diverges from the germline sequence, so it may reflect a read error. The chain is built from TRBV7-9 and TRBJ2-1, with D possibly being TRBD1 (6 bases). This CDR3 is 14 amino acids long. Germline assignment: CDR1 SEHNR and CDR2 FQNEAQ (reference sequence). CDR3 residues: CASSLAPNRQGQLF. In DNA, the CDR3 is TGTGCCAGCAGCTTAGCCCCAAACCGCCAGGGGCAGCTCTTC.

This clonotype has at least ten counts. J is TRBJ2-3 and V is TRBV5-5; 9 bases line up with TRBD1. The V gene's germline CDR1 is SGHKS and CDR2 YYEKEE (reference sequence). The CDR3 extends over 17 amino acids. The V gene end was trimmed by 1 base and the J gene end by 0 bases; junction bases not matched to a gene: 6. CDR3 sequence (DNA): TGTGCCAGCAGCTTGTTCCCGGGACAGGGAAGCACAGATACGCAGTATTTT. Translating it yields CASSLFPGQGSTDTQYF.

This clonotype came up a few times. The chain employs TRBV7-2 and TRBJ2-5; 8 bases line up with TRBD1. Germline CDR1 reads SGHTA; CDR2 reads FQGNSA. The CDR3 runs to 16 residues. V lost 7 bases and J lost 3; bases outside the gene matches: 13. CDR3 DNA sequence: TGTGCCAGCAATAGACCCTCGGACAGGGTCGAAGAGACCCAGTACTTC. Translation: CASNRPSDRVEETQYF.

The chain recombines TRBV28 with TRBJ1-1; tentative D call: TRBD1 (5 bases). The germline CDR1 and CDR2 sequences are MDHEN and SYDVKM. V gave up 5 bases and J gave up 4 bases, with 14 bases separating them. This CDR3 is 14 amino acids long. CDR3 bases: TGTGCCAGCAGTCCAGTCAGGGTTCGCACTGAAGCTTTCTTT. This codes for CASSPVRVRTEAFF.

This clonotype appeared many times. This chain joins TRBV20-1 and TRBJ1-4; D is uncertain. Germline lookup yields CDR1 DFQATT and CDR2 SNEGSKA (reference sequence). Deletions cut 7 bases from V and 0 bases from J, with 12 bases between. CDR3 length: 14 residues. Written as DNA, the CDR3 is TGCAGTGAGGATCGAGGGCCAACTAATGAAAAACTGTTTTTT. Translated, it gives CSEDRGPTNEKLFF.

This clonotype was recorded many times. This sequence joins TRBV20-1 and TRBJ2-1; D is possibly TRBD1 or TRBD2 (6 bases each). Germline values: CDR1 DFQATT, CDR2 SNEGSKA (reference sequence). The CDR3 covers 13 residues. Trimming took 7 bases from V and 4 from J, leaving 14 bases between them. CDR3 loop: CSGAGGFYNEQFF. The CDR3 region has the DNA TGCAGTGGGGCCGGGGGCTTTTACAATGAGCAGTTCTTC.

This clonotype was seen at least ten times. The chain links TRBV28 to TRBJ2-1; no clear D. This CDR3 is built from 16 residues. CDR1 and CDR2 (germline): MDHEN, SYDVKM. V lost 2 bases and J 2 bases, leaving 13 bases between the germline ends. In nucleotides, the CDR3 is TGTGCCAGCAGTTTAGTGGGTTTTTTGGCCTACAATGAGCAGTTCTTC. Its translation: CASSLVGFLAYNEQFF.

This clonotype was found a few times. The CDR3 here is CSATANTEAFF. The CDR3 DNA reads TGCAGTGCCACCGCGAACACTGAAGCTTTCTTT. The J gene is TRBJ1-1, the V gene TRBV20-1; D remains unclear. The CDR3 covers 11 residues. Germline assignment: CDR1 DFQATT and CDR2 SNEGSKA (reference sequence). V shed 6 bases and J shed 1 base, with 6 bases lying between them.

This clonotype was counted many times. The CDR3 bases are TGCAGTGCTAGAGGGGTCTCTGGAAACACCATATATTTT. Protein sequence: CSARGVSGNTIYF. This chain joins TRBV20-1 and TRBJ1-3; D ambiguous. V was clipped by 1 base and J by 0 bases, with 4 bases between them. Germline CDR1 DFQATT, CDR2 SNEGSKA (reference sequence). CDR3 length equals 13 residues.

This clonotype was observed many times. V gene TRBV28 combines with J gene TRBJ1-4; D gene ambiguous. V lost 2 bases and J 0 bases, leaving 10 bases between the germline ends. The germline V gene encodes CDR1 MDHEN and CDR2 SYDVKM. The CDR3 runs to 16 residues. Here the CDR3 reads CASSLPGRSTNEKLFF. In nucleotides, the CDR3 is TGTGCCAGCAGTTTACCCGGACGGTCAACTAATGAAAAACTGTTTTTT.

This clonotype was seen many times. The V call is TRBV9, the J call TRBJ2-3; D ambiguous. The CDR3 is 12 residues long. Germline CDR1 reads SGDLS; CDR2 reads YYNGEE. V shed 3 bases and J shed 5 bases, with 7 bases lying between them. The CDR3 protein is CASSAARDTQYF. CDR3 in DNA: TGTGCCAGCAGCGCCGCTCGAGATACGCAGTATTTT.

This clonotype was detected many times. The chain carries TRBV5-4 and TRBJ2-7; 9 bases align to TRBD2. CDR1 and CDR2 from the germline V gene are SGHNT and YYREEE (reference sequence). V gave up 1 base and J gave up 6 bases; unmatched junction bases: 5. The CDR3 extends over 14 amino acids. In nucleotides, the CDR3 is TGTGCCAGCAGCTTGAGTAGGCGGGGGGGCGAGCAGTACTTC. This translates into CASSLSRRGGEQYF.

This clonotype came up many times. V and J are TRBV18 and TRBJ2-7; D perhaps matches TRBD2 (6 bases). Germline loops: CDR1 KGHSH, CDR2 LQKENI. V shed 4 bases and J shed 4 bases, with 11 bases lying between them. There are 13 residues in the CDR3. The CDR3 region is CASSLREWYEQYF. CDR3 sequence (DNA): TGTGCCAGCTCACTTCGGGAGTGGTACGAGCAGTACTTC.

This clonotype was seen at least ten times. The rearrangement links TRBV20-1 to TRBJ2-1; 10 bases are a match to TRBD2. The V and J ends lost 0 bases and 5 bases, in that order; junction bases with no gene match: 4. CDR1 and CDR2 (germline): DFQATT, SNEGSKA (reference sequence). The CDR3 length is 15 residues. The CDR3 spells CSARDFLAGDNEQFF. The DNA of the CDR3 is TGCAGTGCTAGAGACTTTCTAGCGGGGGACAATGAGCAGTTCTTC.

This clonotype was counted ten times or more. This rearrangement joins TRBV5-1 to TRBJ2-1, with D possibly being TRBD2 (6 bases). Trimming removed 5 bases from V and 5 bases from J, with 32 bases in between. The CDR3 spans 20 residues. Germline values: CDR1 SGHRS, CDR2 YFSETQ. The CDR3: CASRAGWGGTRSPGNNEQFF. CDR3 DNA sequence: TGCGCCAGCAGAGCCGGGTGGGGCGGGACCCGAAGTCCGGGTAACAATGAGCAGTTCTTC.

This clonotype was seen ten or more times. The chain carries TRBV6-5 and TRBJ2-7; D possibly corresponds to TRBD2 (5 bases). This CDR3 comprises 14 residues. The germline V and J ends were trimmed by 0 bases and 3 bases, with 9 bases remaining between them. CDR1 is MNHEY, CDR2 SVGAGI, per germline. CDR3 sequence: CASSYSGEFYEQYF. In DNA form, the CDR3 reads TGTGCCAGCAGTTACTCGGGAGAATTCTACGAGCAGTACTTC.

Ten or more counts support this clonotype. This sequence joins TRBV29-1 and TRBJ1-5; D call uncertain. V lost 8 bases and J 6 bases, leaving 11 bases between the germline ends. The CDR3 has 11 residues. Germline V CDR1 and CDR2: SQVTM, ANQGSEA. The CDR3 loop is CSSFKGQPQHF. Written as DNA, the CDR3 is TGCAGCTCCTTCAAGGGTCAGCCCCAGCATTTT.